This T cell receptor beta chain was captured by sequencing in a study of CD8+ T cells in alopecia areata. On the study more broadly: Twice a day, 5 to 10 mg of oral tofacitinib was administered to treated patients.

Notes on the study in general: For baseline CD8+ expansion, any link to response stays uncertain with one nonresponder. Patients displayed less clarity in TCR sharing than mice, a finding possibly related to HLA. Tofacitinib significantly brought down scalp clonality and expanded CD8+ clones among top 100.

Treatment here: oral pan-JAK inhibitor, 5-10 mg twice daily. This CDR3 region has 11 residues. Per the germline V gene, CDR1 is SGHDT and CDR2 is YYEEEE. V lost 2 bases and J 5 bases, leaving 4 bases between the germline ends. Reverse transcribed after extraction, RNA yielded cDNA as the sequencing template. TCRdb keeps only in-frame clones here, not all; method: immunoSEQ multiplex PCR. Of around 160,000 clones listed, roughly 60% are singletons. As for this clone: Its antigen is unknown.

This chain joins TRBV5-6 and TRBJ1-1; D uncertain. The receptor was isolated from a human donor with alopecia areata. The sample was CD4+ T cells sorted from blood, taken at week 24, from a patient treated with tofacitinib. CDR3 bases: TGTGCCAGCAGCTTAAGAACTGAAGCTTTCTTT. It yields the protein CASSLRTEAFF.